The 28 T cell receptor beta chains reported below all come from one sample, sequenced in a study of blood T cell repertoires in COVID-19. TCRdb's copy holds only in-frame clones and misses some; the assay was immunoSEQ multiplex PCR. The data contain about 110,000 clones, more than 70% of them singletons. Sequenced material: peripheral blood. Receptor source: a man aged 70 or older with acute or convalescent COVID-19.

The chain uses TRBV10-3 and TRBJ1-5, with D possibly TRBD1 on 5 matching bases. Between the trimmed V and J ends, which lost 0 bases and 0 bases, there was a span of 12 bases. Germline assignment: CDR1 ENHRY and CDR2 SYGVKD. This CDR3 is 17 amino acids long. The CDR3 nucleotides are TGTGCCATCAGTGAGTCGCGGGGGAGGGGTAGCAATCAGCCCCAGCATTTT. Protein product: CAISESRGRGSNQPQHF.

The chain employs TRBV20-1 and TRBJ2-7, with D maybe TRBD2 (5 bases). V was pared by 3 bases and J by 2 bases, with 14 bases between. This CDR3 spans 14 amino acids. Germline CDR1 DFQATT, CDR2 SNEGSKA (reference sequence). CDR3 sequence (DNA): TGCAGTGCTAGTCCCGGACTTCTCCCCTACGAGCAGTACTTC. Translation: CSASPGLLPYEQYF.

CDR3: CASSPRLSPTDNSPLHF. CDR3 coding DNA: TGCGCCAGCAGCCCACGCCTGTCCCCGACAGATAATTCACCCCTCCACTTT. The J gene is TRBJ1-6, the V gene TRBV5-1, with D possibly TRBD1 on 5 matching bases. Germline-derived CDR1 and CDR2 are SGHRS and YFSETQ. The V gene lost 4 bases and the J gene lost 5 bases, with 19 bases spanning the gap. The CDR3 covers 17 residues.

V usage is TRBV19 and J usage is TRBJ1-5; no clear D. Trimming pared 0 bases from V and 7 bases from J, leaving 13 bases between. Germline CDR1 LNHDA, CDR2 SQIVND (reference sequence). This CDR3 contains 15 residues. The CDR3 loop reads CASSIDQRRAQPQHF. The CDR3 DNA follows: TGTGCCAGTAGTATAGATCAACGGAGGGCCCAGCCCCAGCATTTT.

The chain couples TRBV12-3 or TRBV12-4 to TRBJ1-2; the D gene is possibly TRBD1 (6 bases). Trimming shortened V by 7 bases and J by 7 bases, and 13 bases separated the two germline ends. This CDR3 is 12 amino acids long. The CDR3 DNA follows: TGTGCCAGCAAGGGGGGGGGTCTTGGCTACACCTTC. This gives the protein CASKGGGLGYTF.

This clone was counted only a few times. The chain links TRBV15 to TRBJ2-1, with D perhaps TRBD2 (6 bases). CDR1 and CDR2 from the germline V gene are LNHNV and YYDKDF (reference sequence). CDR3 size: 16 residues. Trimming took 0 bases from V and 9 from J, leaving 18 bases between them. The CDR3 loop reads CATSRERGDSVLEQFF. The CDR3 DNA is TGTGCCACCAGCAGAGAGCGGGGCGATTCAGTGCTTGAGCAGTTCTTC.

The CDR3 DNA is TGTGCCAGCAGTTTCGGGGACTATGGCTACACCTTC. This codes for CASSFGDYGYTF. The chain has TRBV12-3 or TRBV12-4 and TRBJ1-2; D not resolved. This CDR3 region has 12 residues. The V and J ends lost 3 bases and 3 bases respectively, with 5 bases between them.

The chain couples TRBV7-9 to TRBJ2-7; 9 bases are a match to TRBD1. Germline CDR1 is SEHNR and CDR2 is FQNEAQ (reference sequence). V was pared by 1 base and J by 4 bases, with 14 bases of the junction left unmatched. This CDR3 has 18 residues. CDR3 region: CASSLVGLTGGIAYEQYF. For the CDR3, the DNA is TGTGCCAGCAGCTTAGTTGGCTTAACAGGGGGCATTGCTTACGAGCAGTACTTC.

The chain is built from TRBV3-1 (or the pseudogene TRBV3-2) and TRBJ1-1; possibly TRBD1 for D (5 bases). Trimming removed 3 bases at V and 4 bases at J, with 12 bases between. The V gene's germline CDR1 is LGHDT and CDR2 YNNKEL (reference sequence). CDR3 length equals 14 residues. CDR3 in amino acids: CASSQFQGSTEAFF. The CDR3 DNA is TGTGCCAGCAGCCAGTTTCAGGGTTCCACTGAAGCTTTCTTT.

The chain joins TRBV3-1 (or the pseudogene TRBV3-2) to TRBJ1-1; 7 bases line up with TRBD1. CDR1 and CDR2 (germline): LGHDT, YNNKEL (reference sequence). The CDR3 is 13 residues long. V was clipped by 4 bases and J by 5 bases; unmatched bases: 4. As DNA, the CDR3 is TGTGCCAGCAGCCCTCGACAGGGTACTGAAGCTTTCTTT. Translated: CASSPRQGTEAFF.

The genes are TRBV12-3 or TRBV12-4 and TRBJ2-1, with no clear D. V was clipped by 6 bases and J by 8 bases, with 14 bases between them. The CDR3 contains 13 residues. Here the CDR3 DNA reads TGTGCCAGCAGACAGCTATCAGTCGATGAGCAGTTCTTC. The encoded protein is CASRQLSVDEQFF.

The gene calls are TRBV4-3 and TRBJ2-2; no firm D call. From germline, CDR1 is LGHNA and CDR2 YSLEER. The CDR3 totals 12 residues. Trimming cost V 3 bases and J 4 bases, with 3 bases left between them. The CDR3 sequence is CASSHVTGELFF. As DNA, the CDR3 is TGCGCCAGCAGCCACGTCACCGGGGAGCTGTTTTTT.

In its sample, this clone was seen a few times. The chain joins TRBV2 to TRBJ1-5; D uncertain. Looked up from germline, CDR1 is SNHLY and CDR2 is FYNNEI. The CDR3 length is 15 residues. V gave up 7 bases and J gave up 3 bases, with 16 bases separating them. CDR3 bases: TGTGCCAGCAAATATGGTGAAGCCCCCAATCAGCCCCAGCATTTT. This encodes CASKYGEAPNQPQHF.

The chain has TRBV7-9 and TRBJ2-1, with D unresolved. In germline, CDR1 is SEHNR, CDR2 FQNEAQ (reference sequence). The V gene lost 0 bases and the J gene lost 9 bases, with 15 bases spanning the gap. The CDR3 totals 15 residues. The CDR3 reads CASSLAVARWIEQFF. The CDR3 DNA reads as TGTGCCAGCAGCTTAGCGGTGGCTAGGTGGATTGAGCAGTTCTTC.

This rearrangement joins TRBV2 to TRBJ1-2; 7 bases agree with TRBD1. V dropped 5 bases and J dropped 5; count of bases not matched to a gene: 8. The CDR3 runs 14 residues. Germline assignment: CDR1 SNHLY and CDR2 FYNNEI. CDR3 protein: CASSPGQIGYGYTF. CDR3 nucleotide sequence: TGTGCCAGCAGTCCGGGACAGATTGGGTATGGCTACACCTTC.

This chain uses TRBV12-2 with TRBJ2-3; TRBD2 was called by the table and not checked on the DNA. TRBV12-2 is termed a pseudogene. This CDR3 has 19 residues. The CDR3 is CASRLARRGGPFDTDTQYF. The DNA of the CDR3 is TGTGCAAGTCGCTTAGCGAGAAGGGGGGGGCCGTTTGACACAGATACGCAGTATTTT.

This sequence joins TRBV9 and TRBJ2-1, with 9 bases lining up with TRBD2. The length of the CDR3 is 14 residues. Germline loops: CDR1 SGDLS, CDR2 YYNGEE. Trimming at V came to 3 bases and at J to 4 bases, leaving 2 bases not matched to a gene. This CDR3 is CASSGSGGYNEQFF. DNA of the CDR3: TGTGCCAGCAGCGGAAGCGGGGGGTACAATGAGCAGTTCTTC.

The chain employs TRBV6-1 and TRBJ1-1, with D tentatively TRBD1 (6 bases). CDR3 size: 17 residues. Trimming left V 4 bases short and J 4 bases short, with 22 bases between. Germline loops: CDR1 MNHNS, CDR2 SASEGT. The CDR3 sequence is CASSVVAGAGRITEAFF. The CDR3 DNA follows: TGTGCCAGCAGTGTTGTGGCAGGGGCAGGTAGAATCACTGAAGCTTTCTTT.

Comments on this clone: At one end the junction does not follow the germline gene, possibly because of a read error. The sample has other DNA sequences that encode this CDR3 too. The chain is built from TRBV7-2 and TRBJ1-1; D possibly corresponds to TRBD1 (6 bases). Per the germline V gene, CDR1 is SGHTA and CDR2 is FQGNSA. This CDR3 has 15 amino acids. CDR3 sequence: CASSLGQSMNTEAFF. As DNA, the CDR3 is TGCGCCAGCAGCTTAGGACAGTCTATGAACACTGAAGCTTTCTTT.

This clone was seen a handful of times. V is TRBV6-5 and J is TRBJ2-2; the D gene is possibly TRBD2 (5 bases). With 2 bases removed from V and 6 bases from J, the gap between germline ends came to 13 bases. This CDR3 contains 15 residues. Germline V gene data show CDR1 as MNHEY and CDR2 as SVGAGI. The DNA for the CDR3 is TGTGCCAGCAGTTACGGGAGACGGGTAGCCGGGGAGCTGTTTTTT. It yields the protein CASSYGRRVAGELFF.

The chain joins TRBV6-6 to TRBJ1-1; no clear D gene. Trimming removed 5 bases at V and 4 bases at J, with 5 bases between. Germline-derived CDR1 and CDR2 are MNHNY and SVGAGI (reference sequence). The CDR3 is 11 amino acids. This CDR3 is CASSPRTEAFF. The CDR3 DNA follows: TGTGCCAGCAGTCCCCGCACTGAAGCTTTCTTT.

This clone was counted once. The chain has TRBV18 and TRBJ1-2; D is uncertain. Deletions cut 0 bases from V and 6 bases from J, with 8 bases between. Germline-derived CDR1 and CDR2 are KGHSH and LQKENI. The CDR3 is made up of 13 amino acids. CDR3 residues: CASSPPGEDGYTF. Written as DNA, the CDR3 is TGTGCCAGCTCACCACCCGGGGAGGATGGCTACACCTTC. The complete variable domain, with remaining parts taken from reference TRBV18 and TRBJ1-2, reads NAGVMQNPRHLVRRRGQEARLRCSPMKGHSHVYWYRQLPEEGLKFMVYLQKENIIDESGMPKERFSAEFPKEGPSILRIQQVVRGDSAAYFCASSPPGEDGYTFGSGTRLTVV.

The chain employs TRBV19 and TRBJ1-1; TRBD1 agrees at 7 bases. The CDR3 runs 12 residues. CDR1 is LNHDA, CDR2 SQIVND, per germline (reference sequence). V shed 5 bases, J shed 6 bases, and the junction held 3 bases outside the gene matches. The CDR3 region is CASSVQGAEAFF. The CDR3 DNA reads TGTGCCAGTAGTGTCCAGGGGGCTGAAGCTTTCTTT.

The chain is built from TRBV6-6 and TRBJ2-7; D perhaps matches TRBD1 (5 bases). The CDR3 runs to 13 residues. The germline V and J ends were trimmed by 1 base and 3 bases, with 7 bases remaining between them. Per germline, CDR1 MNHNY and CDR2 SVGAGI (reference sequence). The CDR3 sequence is CASSYLGRYEQYF. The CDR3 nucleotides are TGTGCCAGCAGTTACTTGGGGCGCTACGAGCAGTACTTC.

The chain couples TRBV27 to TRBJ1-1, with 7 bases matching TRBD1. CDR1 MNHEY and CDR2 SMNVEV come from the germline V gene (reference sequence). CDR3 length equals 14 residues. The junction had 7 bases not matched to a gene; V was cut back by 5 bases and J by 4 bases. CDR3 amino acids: CASSGEDRFTEAFF. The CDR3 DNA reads TGTGCCAGCAGTGGGGAGGACAGGTTCACTGAAGCTTTCTTT.

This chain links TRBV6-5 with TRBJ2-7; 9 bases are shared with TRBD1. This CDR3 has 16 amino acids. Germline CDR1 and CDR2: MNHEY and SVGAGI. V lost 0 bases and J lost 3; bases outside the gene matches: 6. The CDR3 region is CASSYSVGTGYYEQYF. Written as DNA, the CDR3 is TGTGCCAGCAGTTACTCCGTTGGGACAGGGTACTACGAGCAGTACTTC.

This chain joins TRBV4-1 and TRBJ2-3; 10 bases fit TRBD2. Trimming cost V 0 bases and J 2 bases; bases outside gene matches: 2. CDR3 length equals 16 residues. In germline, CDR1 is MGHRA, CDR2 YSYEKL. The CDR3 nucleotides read TGCGCCAGCAGCCAAGATACTAGCGGGGTCACAGATACGCAGTATTTT. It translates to CASSQDTSGVTDTQYF.

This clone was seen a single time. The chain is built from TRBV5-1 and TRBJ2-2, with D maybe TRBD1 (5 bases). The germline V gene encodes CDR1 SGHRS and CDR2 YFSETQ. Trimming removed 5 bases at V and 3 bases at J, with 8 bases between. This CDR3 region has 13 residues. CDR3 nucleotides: TGCGCCAGCAGAAAAGGGGACACCGGGGAGCTGTTTTTT. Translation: CASRKGDTGELFF.